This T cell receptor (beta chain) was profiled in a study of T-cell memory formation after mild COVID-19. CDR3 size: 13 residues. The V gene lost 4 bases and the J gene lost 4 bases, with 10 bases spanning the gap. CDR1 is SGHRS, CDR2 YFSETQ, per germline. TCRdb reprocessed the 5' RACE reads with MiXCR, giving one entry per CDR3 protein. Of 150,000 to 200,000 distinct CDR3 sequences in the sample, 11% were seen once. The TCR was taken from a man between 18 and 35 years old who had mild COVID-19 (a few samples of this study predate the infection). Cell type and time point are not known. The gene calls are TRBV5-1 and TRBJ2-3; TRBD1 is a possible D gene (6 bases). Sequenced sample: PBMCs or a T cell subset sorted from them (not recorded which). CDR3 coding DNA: TGCGCCAGCAGCAGGGACACCTCAGATACGCAGTATTTT. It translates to CASSRDTSDTQYF.